This is a list of T cell receptor beta chains from one sample in a study of PD-L1 blockade in urothelial cancer. Clones were sequenced by immunoSEQ multiplex PCR, and TCRdb holds only the in-frame ones, with some missing. The sample contains around 80,000 clones, around 90% of which appear only once. Sequencing was performed on PBMCs, taken around atezolizumab (anti-PD-L1) treatment. These receptor sequences come from a woman in her 70s with urothelial cancer. CDR3s include the opening cysteine and the closing phenylalanine or tryptophan. D genes are given only for firm matches. Part of the rows lack a size; the others show once, few, many or a class for expanded clones.

j_call,clone_size,d_call,v_call,cdr3_aa,cdr3_nt
TRBJ2-6,NA,NA,TRBV9,CASSQEGATNSGANVLTF,TGTGCCAGCAGCCAGGAGGGGGCCACTAACTCTGGGGCCAACGTCCTGACTTTC
TRBJ1-4,NA,NA,TRBV28,CASSLSGAGTNEKLFF,TGTGCCAGCAGTTTATCAGGGGCCGGAACTAATGAAAAACTGTTTTTT
TRBJ2-7,NA,TRBD1,TRBV4-2,CASSQTGSVEQYF,TGTGCCAGCAGCCAGACAGGGTCGGTCGAGCAGTACTTC
TRBJ1-2,NA,TRBD1,TRBV7-8,CASSLGTGGRMGYGYTF,TGTGCCAGCAGCTTAGGGACAGGGGGCCGGATGGGCTATGGCTACACCTTC
TRBJ2-5,NA,TRBD2,TRBV5-6,CASSTGLAGGGETQYF,TGTGCCAGCAGCACCGGACTAGCGGGGGGGGGAGAGACCCAGTACTTC
TRBJ1-1,NA,TRBD1,TRBV4-2,CASSQPQGAPTEAFF,TGTGCCAGCAGCCAACCCCAGGGGGCGCCCACTGAAGCTTTCTTT
TRBJ2-7,NA,TRBD1,TRBV6-4,CASRPDRDSYEQYF,TGTGCCAGCAGACCCGACAGGGACTCCTACGAGCAGTACTTC
TRBJ1-2,NA,NA,TRBV27,CASRAGYGYTF,TGTGCCAGCAGAGCCGGGTATGGCTACACCTTC
TRBJ2-5,medium-sized,TRBD2,TRBV29-1,CSVDGLAGTETQYF,TGCAGCGTCGACGGACTAGCGGGGACAGAGACCCAGTACTTC
TRBJ1-1,NA,NA,TRBV6-5,CASSYDRNTEAFF,TGTGCCAGCAGTTACGACAGAAACACTGAAGCTTTCTTT
TRBJ1-3,NA,TRBD1,TRBV7-9,CASSPGTGGNTIYF,TGTGCCAGCAGCCCCGGGACAGGGGGGAACACCATATATTTT
TRBJ2-1,NA,NA,TRBV5-6,CASRRRGADIF,TGTGCCAGCAGACGACGGGGGGCCGACATCTTC
TRBJ1-5,NA,TRBD1,TRBV2,CASSDWTGLLDSNQPQHF,TGTGCCAGCAGTGACTGGACAGGGCTTCTAGATAGCAATCAGCCCCAGCATTTT
TRBJ2-1,NA,TRBD2,TRBV10-3,CAVESTYSGDEQFF,TGTGCCGTCGAGAGTACTTATAGCGGGGATGAGCAGTTCTTC
TRBJ1-5,NA,NA,TRBV30,CAWNHRRDQPQHF,TGTGCCTGGAATCACCGCAGGGATCAGCCCCAGCATTTT
TRBJ1-1,few,NA,TRBV19,CASSIETVNTEAFF,TGTGCCAGTAGTATCGAAACGGTGAACACTGAAGCTTTCTTT
TRBJ1-4,NA,NA,TRBV6-5,CASARMAAANEKLFF,TGTGCCAGCGCCCGAATGGCGGCAGCTAATGAAAAACTGTTTTTT
TRBJ2-1,NA,TRBD1,TRBV27,CASSLVQGARNEQFF,TGTGCCAGCAGCTTAGTGCAGGGGGCGCGGAATGAGCAGTTCTTC
TRBJ2-7,NA,NA,TRBV5-1,CASSLISGSGYEQYF,TGCGCCAGCAGCTTGATCTCAGGGTCAGGCTACGAGCAGTACTTC
TRBJ2-5,NA,TRBD2,TRBV28,CASSLPTGAGGETQYF,TGTGCCAGCAGTTTACCCACCGGAGCGGGGGGAGAGACCCAGTACTTC
TRBJ2-7,NA,NA,TRBV11-2,CASSSIQVPPGYEQYF,TGTGCCAGCAGCTCCATACAGGTACCCCCCGGCTACGAGCAGTACTTC
TRBJ2-5,NA,NA,TRBV15,CATQGGETQYF,TGTGCCACCCAGGGGGGAGAGACCCAGTACTTC
TRBJ2-1,NA,TRBD2,TRBV7-9,CASSPSGIDNEQFF,TGTGCCAGCAGCCCTAGCGGGATTGACAATGAGCAGTTCTTC
TRBJ2-7,NA,NA,TRBV30,CAWSAGYEQYF,TGTGCCTGGAGTGCGGGATACGAGCAGTACTTC
TRBJ1-2,NA,NA,TRBV5-1,CASSLAPENYGYTF,TGCGCCAGCAGCTTGGCCCCAGAAAACTATGGCTACACCTTC
TRBJ1-2,NA,TRBD1,TRBV19,CASSLHTDRGDNGYTF,TGTGCCAGTAGTCTCCACACGGACAGGGGCGATAATGGCTACACCTTC
TRBJ2-1,NA,TRBD2,TRBV4-2,CASSQDRAGGYNEQFF,TGTGCCAGCAGCCAAGATCGGGCGGGGGGGTACAATGAGCAGTTCTTC
TRBJ2-1,once,NA,TRBV5-1,CASSLEPGLLYNEQFF,TGCGCCAGCAGTTTGGAACCGGGACTCCTCTACAATGAGCAGTTCTTC
TRBJ2-1,few,TRBD2,TRBV28,CASSLSAGGSYNEQFF,TGTGCCAGCAGTTTGTCGGCCGGGGGGTCCTACAATGAGCAGTTCTTC
TRBJ2-1,NA,NA,TRBV7-9,CASSQIGGDRTYNEQFF,TGTGCCAGCAGCCAGATAGGGGGGGACCGAACCTACAATGAGCAGTTCTTC
TRBJ1-1,NA,NA,TRBV4-1,CASSQEVKRNTEAFF,TGCGCCAGCAGCCAAGAAGTGAAGCGGAACACTGAAGCTTTCTTT
TRBJ1-1,NA,NA,TRBV10-3,CAAQWSEWTEAFF,TGTGCCGCCCAGTGGAGCGAGTGGACTGAAGCTTTCTTT
TRBJ1-6,NA,NA,TRBV18,CASSPYRVERSPLHF,TGTGCCAGCTCACCATACAGGGTCGAACGTTCACCCCTCCACTTT
TRBJ1-1,NA,NA,TRBV10-1,CASSITVNTEAFF,TGCGCCAGCAGTATCACTGTGAACACTGAAGCTTTCTTT
TRBJ2-2,few,TRBD2,TRBV9,CASSLLAGGTNTGELFF,TGTGCCAGCAGCCTACTAGCGGGAGGGACAAACACCGGGGAGCTGTTTTTT
TRBJ1-6,few,NA,TRBV7-2,CASSPLIWNSPLHF,TGTGCCAGCAGCCCCCTAATTTGGAATTCACCCCTCCACTTT
TRBJ2-3,NA,NA,TRBV5-8,CASSFSWRTDTQYF,TGTGCCAGCAGCTTTAGTTGGAGGACAGATACGCAGTATTTT